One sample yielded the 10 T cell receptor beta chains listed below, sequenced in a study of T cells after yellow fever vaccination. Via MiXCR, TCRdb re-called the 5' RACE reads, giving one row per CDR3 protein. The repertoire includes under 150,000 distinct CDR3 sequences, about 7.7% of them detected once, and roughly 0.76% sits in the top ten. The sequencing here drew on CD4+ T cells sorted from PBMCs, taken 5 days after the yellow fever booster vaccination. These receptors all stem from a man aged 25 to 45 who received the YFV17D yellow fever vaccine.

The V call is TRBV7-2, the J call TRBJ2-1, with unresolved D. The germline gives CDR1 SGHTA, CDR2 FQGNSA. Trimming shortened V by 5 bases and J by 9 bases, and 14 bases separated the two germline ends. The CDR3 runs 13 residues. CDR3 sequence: CASSPLMKGEQFF. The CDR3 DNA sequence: TGTGCCAGCAGCCCACTTATGAAGGGTGAGCAGTTCTTC.

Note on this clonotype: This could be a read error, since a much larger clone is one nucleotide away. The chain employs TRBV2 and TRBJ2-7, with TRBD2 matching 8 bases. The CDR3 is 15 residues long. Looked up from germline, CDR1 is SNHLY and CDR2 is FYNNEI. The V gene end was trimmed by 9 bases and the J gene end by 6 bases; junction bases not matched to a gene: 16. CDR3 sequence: CARLTEVAAGVEQYF. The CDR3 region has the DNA TGTGCCAGACTGACGGAGGTTGCAGCGGGAGTCGAGCAGTACTTC.

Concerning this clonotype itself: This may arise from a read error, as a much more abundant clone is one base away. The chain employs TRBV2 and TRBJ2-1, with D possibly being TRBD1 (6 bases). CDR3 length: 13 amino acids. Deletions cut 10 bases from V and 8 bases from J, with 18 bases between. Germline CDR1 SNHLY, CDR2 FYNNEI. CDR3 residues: CATKQDRNYEQFF. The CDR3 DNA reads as TGTGCCACGAAACAGGACAGAAACTATGAGCAGTTCTTC. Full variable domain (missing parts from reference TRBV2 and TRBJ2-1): EPEVTQTPSHQVTQMGQEVILRCVPISNHLYFYWYRQILGQKVEFLVSFYNNEISEKSEIFDDQFSVERPDGSNFTLKIRSTKLEDSAMYFCATKQDRNYEQFFGPGTRLTVL.

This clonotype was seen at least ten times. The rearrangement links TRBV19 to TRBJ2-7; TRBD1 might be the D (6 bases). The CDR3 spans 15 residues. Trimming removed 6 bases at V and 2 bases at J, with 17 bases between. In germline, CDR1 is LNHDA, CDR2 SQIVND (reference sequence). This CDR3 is CASRRGIEATYEQYF. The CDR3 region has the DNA TGTGCCAGTAGGAGGGGGATCGAAGCAACCTACGAGCAGTACTTC.

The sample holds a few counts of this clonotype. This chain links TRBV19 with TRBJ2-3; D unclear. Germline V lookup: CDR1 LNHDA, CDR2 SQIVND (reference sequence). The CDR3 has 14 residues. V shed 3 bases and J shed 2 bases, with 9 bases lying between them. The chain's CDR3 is CASSIKRLTDTQYF. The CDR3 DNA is TGTGCCAGTAGTATTAAGCGACTCACAGATACGCAGTATTTT.

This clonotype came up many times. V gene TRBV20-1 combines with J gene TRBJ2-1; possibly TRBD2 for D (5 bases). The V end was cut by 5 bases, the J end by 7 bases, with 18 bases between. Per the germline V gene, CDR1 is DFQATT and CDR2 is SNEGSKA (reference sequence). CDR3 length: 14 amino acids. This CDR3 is CSAQVQLAPNEQFF. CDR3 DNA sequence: TGCAGTGCTCAAGTACAATTAGCGCCTAATGAGCAGTTCTTC.

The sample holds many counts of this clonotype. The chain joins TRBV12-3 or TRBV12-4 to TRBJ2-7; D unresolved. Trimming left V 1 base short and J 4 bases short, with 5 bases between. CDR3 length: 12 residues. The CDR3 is CASSLGRYEQYF. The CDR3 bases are TGTGCCAGCAGTTTAGGAAGGTACGAGCAGTACTTC.

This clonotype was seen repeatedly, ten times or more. CDR3 region: CASSQEFLNVLTF. As DNA, the CDR3 is TGTGCCAGCAGCCAAGAATTCCTCAACGTCCTGACTTTC. This rearrangement joins TRBV3-1 to TRBJ2-6; D gene ambiguous. The CDR3 spans 13 residues. The germline V and J ends were trimmed by 0 bases and 9 bases, with 6 bases remaining between them. In germline, CDR1 is LGHDT, CDR2 YNNKEL (reference sequence). Variable domain in full (rest from reference TRBV3-1 and TRBJ2-6): DTAVSQTPKYLVTQMGNDKSIKCEQNLGHDTMYWYKQDSKKFLKIMFSYNNKELIINETVPNRFSPKSPDKAHLNLHINSLELGDSAVYFCASSQEFLNVLTFGAGSRLTVL.

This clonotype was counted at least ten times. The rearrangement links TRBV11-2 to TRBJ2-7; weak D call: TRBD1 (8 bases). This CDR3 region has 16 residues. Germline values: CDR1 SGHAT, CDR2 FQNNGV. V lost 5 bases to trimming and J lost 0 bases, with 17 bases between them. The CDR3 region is CASSTGGGTSSYEQYF. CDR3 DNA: TGTGCCAGCAGCACAGGGGGGGGGACCAGCTCCTACGAGCAGTACTTC.

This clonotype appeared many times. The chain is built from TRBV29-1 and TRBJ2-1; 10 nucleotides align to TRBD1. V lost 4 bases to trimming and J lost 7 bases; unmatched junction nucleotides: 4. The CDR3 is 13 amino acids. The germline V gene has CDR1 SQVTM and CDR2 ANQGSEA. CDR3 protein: CSVGQGAGNEQFF. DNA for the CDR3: TGCAGCGTTGGACAGGGGGCTGGGAATGAGCAGTTCTTC.